There are a few counts of the clone carrying this T cell receptor (beta chain). Its antigen is not identified. TCRdb reanalysed the multiplex PCR reads using MiXCR and keeps one entry per CDR3 protein. The repertoire has around 170,000 distinct CDR3 sequences, around a third of them found once; the top ten carry 4.3%. The data were taken from a study of breast tumors, draining lymph nodes, adjacent tissues. Study-wide results and caveats: Findings are consistent with lymph node origin and intratumoral expansion of most tumor T cells.

The junction had 7 bases not matched to a gene; V was cut back by 2 bases and J by 3 bases. CDR1 is SEHNR, CDR2 FQNEAQ, per germline (reference sequence). This CDR3 contains 15 residues. Samples came from axillary lymph nodes draining the breast cancer. The origin of this receptor is a female donor with breast cancer. Some clones in this sample may be carry-over from other donors' samples. The sample taken for sequencing was axillary lymph node tissue. The chain couples TRBV7-9 to TRBJ2-7; 7 positions match TRBD1. CDR3 in amino acids: CASSLNGDSYYEQYF. The CDR3 DNA follows: TGTGCCAGCAGCTTAAATGGGGACAGCTACTACGAGCAGTACTTC.